This T cell receptor beta chain was obtained from a study of T and B cells in COVID-19 patients (dated by TCRdb to about 2020). Describing the broader study: Using TRB and IGH repertoire sequencing of peripheral blood, the study characterized adaptive immunity in COVID-19 patients who had active infection or had recovered. A couple of patients belonged to both the recovered and active cohorts because samples were available from active disease and after recovery. The recovered cohort included over 15 patients who contributed about 21 samples, and most of those patients had mild to moderate COVID-19 that was managed on an outpatient basis. Of the approximately 20 patients in the active-infection cohort, some eleven were critically ill and needed mechanical ventilation or ECMO. As many as 9 follow-up blood samples were collected from each patient, and in some individuals these samples spanned different disease stages. The repository of TCR and BCR sequences included approximately 72 time points from 35 to 45 patients, and more than 7 million TCR sequences were analysed. Comorbidities linked to unfavorable COVID-19 outcome were present in nine tenths of the roughly 20 patients in the active-infection cohort. The recovered cohort had a median age of roughly 33 years, compared with 65 to 80 years in the active-infection cohort. An age-matched reference group of 39 healthy donors negative for COVID-19 antibodies was used as the comparison for repertoire analyses.

TRB repertoires were amplified from roughly 250-500 ng of genomic DNA extracted from blood. By sample share, this clonotype is medium-sized (0.01 to 0.1%). Which antigen it targets is not known. There are no base qualities to consult, and no much larger clone falls within one base. Results the study describes overall, beyond this receptor: The cohort was considered too small for HLA contributions to COVID-19 susceptibility or severity to be assessed. In patients with COVID-19, the usage of TRBV/TRBJ genes was reported to be strongly skewed. Few blood samples were available from mildly ill patients while symptoms were present, and early samples from severe cases were likewise scarce. Specific T cell subsets (CD4+/Treg/CD8+) and sorted SARS-CoV-2-responsive or tetramer+ T cells had not yet been sequenced, and these experiments were ongoing. The reported TCR clusters were stated to require prospective validation before clinical use. TRB repertoires were highly clonal in active COVID-19, whereas diversity and richness at recovery rose above healthy donor levels. A total of 2,000 to 3,000 exclusive TCR clusters, including a few dozen low-pGen clusters, were found in the recovered cohort.

The sequencer listed for this sample is Illumina MiSeq. Multiplex PCR with BIOMED2 TRB-A/B primer pools was used to amplify the TRB rearrangements. Two consecutive PCRs added Illumina-compatible adapters and 7-nucleotide sample barcodes to the amplicons. All library PCRs used Phusion HS II polymerase. The amplicons were purified from gel with the NucleoSpin Gel and PCR Clean-up kit, measured on Qubit, and combined at roughly 4 nM. The quality of the amplicon pool was checked on an Agilent 2100 Bioanalyzer prior to Illumina next-generation sequencing. The published analysis was carried out like this. MiXCR 3.0.8 with the default MiXCR reference library was used to annotate TRB rearrangements. Non-productive reads and sequences with fewer than 2 reads were removed, and every unique CDR3 nucleotide sequence was treated as one clone. Clonality, diversity, richness and V-J gene usage were computed in R 3.5.1. GLIPH2 was used to cluster TCRs based on CDR3 similarity, and OLGA was used to calculate the generation probabilities. GLIPH2 clusters were kept only if they contained at least four unique TCR clonotypes found in at least three individuals. TCRdb reprocessed the public reads (quality trimming at Q25 with fastp, clone calling with MiXCR) and kept in-frame beta chains. Under each unique CDR3 protein, matching rows form one entry showing the most common genes and DNA. The V and J calls reflect TCRdb's pipeline rather than the authors' work. The sample table lists 7,000 to 8,000 distinct CDR3 sequences, 20% to 30% of them with a count of one. Clones ranked in the top ten supply 15% to 20% of the sample.

Per the germline V gene (reference sequence), LNHDA is the CDR1 and SQIVND is the CDR2. The CDR3, cysteine through phenylalanine, is 13 amino acids long. Only CDR3 DNA is held: 39 bases, read in frame from base 1. Trimming removed 5 bases from V and 0 bases from J, leaving 8 bases between the germline ends. The sequenced sample consisted of blood. The chain was built from TRBV19 and TRBJ2-7, and the D gene may be TRBD2, 6 bases matching. The clonotype comes from a human donor with active COVID-19. The DNA reads as follows: TGTGCCAGTAGTCCCGGGGGCTCCTACGAGCAGTACTTC. The encoded protein is CASSPGGSYEQYF. With the portions outside the CDR3 filled from the reference TRBV19 and TRBJ2-7 genes, the complete variable region becomes DGGITQSPKYLFRKEGQNVTLSCEQNLNHDAMYWYRQDPGQGLRLIYYSQIVNDFQKGDIAEGYSVSREKKESFPLTVTSAQKNPTAFYLCASSPGGSYEQYFGPGTRLTVT.